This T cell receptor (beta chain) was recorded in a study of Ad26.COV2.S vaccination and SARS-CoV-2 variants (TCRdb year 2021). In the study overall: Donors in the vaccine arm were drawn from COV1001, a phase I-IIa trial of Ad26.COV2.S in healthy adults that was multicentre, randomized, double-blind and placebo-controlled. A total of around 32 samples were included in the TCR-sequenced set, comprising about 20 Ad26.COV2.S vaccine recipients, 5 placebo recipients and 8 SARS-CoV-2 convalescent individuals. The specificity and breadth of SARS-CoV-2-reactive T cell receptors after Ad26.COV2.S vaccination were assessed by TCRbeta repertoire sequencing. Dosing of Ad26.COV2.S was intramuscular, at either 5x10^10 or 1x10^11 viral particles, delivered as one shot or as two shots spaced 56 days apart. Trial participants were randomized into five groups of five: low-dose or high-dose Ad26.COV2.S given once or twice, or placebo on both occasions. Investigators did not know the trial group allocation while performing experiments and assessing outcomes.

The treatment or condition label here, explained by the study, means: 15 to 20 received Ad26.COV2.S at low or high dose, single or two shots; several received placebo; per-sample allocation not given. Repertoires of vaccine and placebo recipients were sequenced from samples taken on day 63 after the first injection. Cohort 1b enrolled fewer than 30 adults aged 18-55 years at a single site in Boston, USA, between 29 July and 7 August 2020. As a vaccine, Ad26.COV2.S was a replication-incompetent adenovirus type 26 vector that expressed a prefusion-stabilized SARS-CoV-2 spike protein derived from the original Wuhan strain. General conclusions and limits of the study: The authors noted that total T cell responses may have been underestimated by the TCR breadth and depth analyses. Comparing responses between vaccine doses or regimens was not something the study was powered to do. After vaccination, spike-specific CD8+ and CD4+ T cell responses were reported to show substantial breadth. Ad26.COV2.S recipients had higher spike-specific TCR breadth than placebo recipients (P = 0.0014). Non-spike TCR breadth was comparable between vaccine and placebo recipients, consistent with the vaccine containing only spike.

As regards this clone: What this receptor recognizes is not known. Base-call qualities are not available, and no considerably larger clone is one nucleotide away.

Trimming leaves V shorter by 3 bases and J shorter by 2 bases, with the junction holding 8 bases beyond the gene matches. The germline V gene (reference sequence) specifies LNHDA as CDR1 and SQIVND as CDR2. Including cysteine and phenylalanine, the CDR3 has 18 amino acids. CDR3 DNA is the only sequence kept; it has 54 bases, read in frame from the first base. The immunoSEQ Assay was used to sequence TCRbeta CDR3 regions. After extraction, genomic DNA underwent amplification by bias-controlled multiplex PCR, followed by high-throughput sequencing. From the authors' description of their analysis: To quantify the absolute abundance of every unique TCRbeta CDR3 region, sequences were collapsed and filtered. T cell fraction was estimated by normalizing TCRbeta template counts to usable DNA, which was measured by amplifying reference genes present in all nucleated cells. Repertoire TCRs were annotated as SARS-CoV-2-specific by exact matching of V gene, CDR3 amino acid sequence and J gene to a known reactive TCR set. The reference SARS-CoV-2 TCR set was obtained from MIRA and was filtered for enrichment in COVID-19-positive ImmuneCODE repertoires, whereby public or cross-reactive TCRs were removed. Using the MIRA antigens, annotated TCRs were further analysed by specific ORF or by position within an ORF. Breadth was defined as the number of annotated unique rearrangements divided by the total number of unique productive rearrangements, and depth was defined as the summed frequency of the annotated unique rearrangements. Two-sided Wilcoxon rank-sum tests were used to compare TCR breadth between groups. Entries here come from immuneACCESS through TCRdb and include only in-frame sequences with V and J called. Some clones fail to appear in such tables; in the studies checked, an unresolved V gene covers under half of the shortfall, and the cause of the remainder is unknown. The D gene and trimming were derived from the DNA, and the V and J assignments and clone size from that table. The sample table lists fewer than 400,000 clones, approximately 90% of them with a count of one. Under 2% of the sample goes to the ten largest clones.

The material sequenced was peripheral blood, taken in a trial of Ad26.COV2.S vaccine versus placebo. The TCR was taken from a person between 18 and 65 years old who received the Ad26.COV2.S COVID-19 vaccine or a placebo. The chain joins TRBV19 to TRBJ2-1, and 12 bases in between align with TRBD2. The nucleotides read TGTGCCAGTAGTATCGGAGCTAGCGGGAGGGCCACCTACAATGAGCAGTTCTTC. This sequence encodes CASSIGASGRATYNEQFF.